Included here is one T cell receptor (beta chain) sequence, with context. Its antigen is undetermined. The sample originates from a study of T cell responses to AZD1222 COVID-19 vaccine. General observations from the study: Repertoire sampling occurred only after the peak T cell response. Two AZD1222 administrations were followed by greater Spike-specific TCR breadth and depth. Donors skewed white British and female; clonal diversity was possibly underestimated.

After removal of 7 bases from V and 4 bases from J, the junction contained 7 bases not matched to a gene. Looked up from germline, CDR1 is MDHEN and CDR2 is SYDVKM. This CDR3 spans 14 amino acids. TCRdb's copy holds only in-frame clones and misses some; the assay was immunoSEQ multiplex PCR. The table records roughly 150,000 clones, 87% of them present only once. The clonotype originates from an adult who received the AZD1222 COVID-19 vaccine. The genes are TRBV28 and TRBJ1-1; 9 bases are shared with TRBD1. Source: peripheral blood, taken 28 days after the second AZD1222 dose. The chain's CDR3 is CASIHRGQRTEAFF. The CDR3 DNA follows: TGTGCCAGCATCCACAGGGGGCAGCGCACTGAAGCTTTCTTT.